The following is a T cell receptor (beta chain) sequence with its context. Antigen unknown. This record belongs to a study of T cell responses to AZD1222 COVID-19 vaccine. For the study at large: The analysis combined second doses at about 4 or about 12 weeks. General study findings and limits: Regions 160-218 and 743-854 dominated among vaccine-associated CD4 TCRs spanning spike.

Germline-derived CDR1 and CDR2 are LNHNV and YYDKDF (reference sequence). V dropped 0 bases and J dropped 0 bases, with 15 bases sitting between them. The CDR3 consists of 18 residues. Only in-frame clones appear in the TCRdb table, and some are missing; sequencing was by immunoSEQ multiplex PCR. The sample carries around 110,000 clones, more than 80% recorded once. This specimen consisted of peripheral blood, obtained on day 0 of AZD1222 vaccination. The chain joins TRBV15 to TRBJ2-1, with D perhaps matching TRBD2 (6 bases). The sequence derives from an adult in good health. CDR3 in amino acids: CATSREVGGTSSYNEQFF. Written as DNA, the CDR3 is TGTGCCACCAGCAGAGAAGTGGGCGGGACGAGCTCCTACAATGAGCAGTTCTTC.